These 17 T cell receptor beta chains originate from one sample sequenced in a study of shared clonotypes between healthy human individuals. Sequenced by immunoSEQ multiplex PCR; TCRdb stores in-frame clones only, minus some. The data hold around 620,000 clones, with approximately 96% observed a single time. The naive CD8 population came from CD45RO-negative cells selected for CCR7, without terminally differentiated effector memory CD45RA+ cells. The sample taken for sequencing was naive CD8+ T cells sorted from blood. The receptor set was obtained from a woman under 40 in good health.

With respect to this clone: The DNA is omitted, as the CDR3 cannot be located on it reliably, and the CDR3 follows TCRdb's listing. This rearrangement joins TRBV28 to TRBJ2-5; the table's D call TRBD2 went unverified against the DNA. Ends included, the CDR3 has 15 residues. The V gene's germline CDR1 is MDHEN and CDR2 SYDVKM. The CDR3 protein is CASSTSDFQRETQYF.

The chain employs TRBV27 and TRBJ2-1, with TRBD2 identical over 10 bases. V was pared by 6 bases and J by 0 bases, with 5 bases of the junction left unmatched. Germline CDR1 and CDR2: MNHEY and SMNVEV (reference sequence). The length of the CDR3 is 16 residues. Here the CDR3 reads CASRNSGRPSYNEQFF. The CDR3 nucleotides are TGTGCCAGCAGAAATAGCGGGAGGCCCTCCTACAATGAGCAGTTCTTC.

This clone was found once. The V call is TRBV5-1, the J call TRBJ2-3; D is unclear. Germline CDR1 reads SGHRS; CDR2 reads YFSETQ. The V gene lost 2 bases and the J gene lost 2 bases, with 9 bases spanning the gap. There are 14 residues in the CDR3. Here the CDR3 reads CASSLGMVTDTQYF. CDR3 DNA sequence: TGCGCCAGCAGCTTAGGTATGGTCACAGATACGCAGTATTTT.

The CDR3 bases are TGTGCCACCTACAATCCGGGACAGATATTCTATGGCTACACCTTC. It is translated as CATYNPGQIFYGYTF. The chain recombines TRBV28 with TRBJ1-2; 7 bases fit TRBD1. The germline gives CDR1 MDHEN, CDR2 SYDVKM. J lost 4 bases, V lost 10 bases, and 15 bases had no gene match. This CDR3 contains 15 residues.

J is TRBJ2-7 and V is TRBV2; TRBD1 agrees at 7 bases. CDR3 size: 13 residues. Germline CDR1 SNHLY, CDR2 FYNNEI. The V gene end was trimmed by 7 bases and the J gene end by 2 bases; junction bases not matched to a gene: 5. The CDR3 coding sequence is TGTGCCAGCAACAAGGGACAGACCTACGAGCAGTACTTC. The encoded protein is CASNKGQTYEQYF.

For this clone: This may come from a read error, since a much larger clone is one base off. The sample carries other DNA sequences with the same CDR3. The chain has TRBV5-6 and TRBJ1-1; D not resolved. This CDR3 contains 11 residues. V gave up 0 bases and J gave up 4 bases, with 1 base separating them. Germline-derived CDR1 and CDR2 are SGHDT and YYEEEE. This CDR3 is CASSLGTEAFF. DNA for the CDR3: TGTGCCAGCAGCTTGGGCACTGAAGCTTTCTTT.

This chain uses TRBV30 with TRBJ2-3; TRBD2 aligns across 9 bases. The CDR3 has 16 amino acids. CDR1 and CDR2 (germline): GTSNPN, SVGIG (reference sequence). Trimming removed 2 bases from V and 6 bases from J; junction bases left unmatched: 12. Written as DNA, the CDR3 is TGTGCCTGGAGTCCGGTCGCTAGCGGGATTTCGGATACGCAGTATTTT. It specifies CAWSPVASGISDTQYF.

This chain links TRBV23-1 with TRBJ1-4; D ambiguous. TRBV23-1 is designated an ORF whose function remains uncertain. This CDR3 region has 13 residues. V dropped 9 bases and J dropped 3 bases, with 11 bases sitting between them. The CDR3 is CARTLGSNEKLFF. The CDR3 bases are TGCGCCAGAACTCTTGGCTCTAATGAAAAACTGTTTTTT.

This rearrangement joins TRBV28 to TRBJ2-7; TRBD1 aligns across 8 bases. Germline loops: CDR1 MDHEN, CDR2 SYDVKM. The CDR3 covers 14 residues. After removal of 6 bases from V and 4 bases from J, the junction contained 8 bases not matched to a gene. The CDR3 sequence: CASRGTGVGYEQYF. The CDR3 region has the DNA TGTGCCAGCAGGGGGACAGGAGTCGGGTACGAGCAGTACTTC.

The rearrangement links TRBV19 to TRBJ2-7; TRBD1 matches at 7 bases. J lost 2 bases, V lost 11 bases, and 3 bases had no gene match. Germline lookup yields CDR1 LNHDA and CDR2 SQIVND (reference sequence). The CDR3 has 11 amino acids. This chain's CDR3 is CAAGTAYEQYF. The CDR3 DNA sequence: TGTGCCGCCGGGACAGCCTACGAGCAGTACTTC.

The chain employs TRBV19 and TRBJ1-5, with a possible D match to TRBD1 (5 bases). CDR3 length equals 13 residues. Trimming removed 3 bases from V and 7 bases from J, with 10 bases in between. The germline V gene encodes CDR1 LNHDA and CDR2 SQIVND (reference sequence). CDR3 in amino acids: CASSMGVVQPQHF. The CDR3 nucleotides read TGTGCCAGTAGTATGGGGGTGGTACAGCCCCAGCATTTT.

The chain recombines TRBV7-9 with TRBJ2-3; perhaps TRBD2 as D (6 bases). Trimming removed 4 bases from V and 4 bases from J, with 21 bases in between. This CDR3 has 17 amino acids. Germline-derived CDR1 and CDR2 are SEHNR and FQNEAQ (reference sequence). CDR3 nucleotide sequence: TGTGCCAGCAGCTATACTGGACGGCGGGATAACTCAGATACGCAGTATTTT. Protein: CASSYTGRRDNSDTQYF.

This clone occurred once. V gene TRBV7-9 combines with J gene TRBJ2-2; 8 positions match TRBD1. Germline V gene sequence: CDR1 SEHNR, CDR2 FQNEAQ (reference sequence). The CDR3 extends over 15 amino acids. The junction had 6 bases not matched to a gene; V was cut back by 4 bases and J by 5 bases. CDR3 sequence: CASSWGTGGTGELFF. The CDR3 bases are TGTGCCAGCAGCTGGGGGACAGGAGGAACCGGGGAGCTGTTTTTT. The variable domain in full, with the rest retrieved from reference TRBV7-9 and TRBJ2-2, is DTGVSQNPRHKITKRGQNVTFRCDPISEHNRLYWYRQTLGQGPEFLTYFQNEAQLEKSRLLSDRFSAERPKGSFSTLEIQRTEQGDSAMYLCASSWGTGGTGELFFGEGSRLTVL.

This sequence joins TRBV6-1 and TRBJ1-5; D is possibly TRBD1 (5 bases). Trimming pared 4 bases from V and 7 bases from J, leaving 14 bases between. The CDR3 is 14 residues long. Germline lookup yields CDR1 MNHNS and CDR2 SASEGT. CDR3 in amino acids: CASSVMGVRQPQHF. CDR3 coding DNA: TGTGCCAGCAGTGTAATGGGGGTGAGGCAGCCCCAGCATTTT.

The J gene is TRBJ2-1, the V gene TRBV11-2; D gene uncertain. The V end lost 5 bases, the J end lost 5 bases, and 7 bases lay between the germline ends. The CDR3 is 12 amino acids. CDR1 SGHAT and CDR2 FQNNGV come from the germline V gene. The CDR3 spells CASSTAHNEQFF. DNA of the CDR3: TGTGCCAGCAGCACCGCACACAATGAGCAGTTCTTC.

The chain employs TRBV5-1 and TRBJ2-5; a possible D gene is TRBD2 (7 bases). Trimming removed 2 bases at V and 4 bases at J, with 12 bases between. The germline CDR1 and CDR2 sequences are SGHRS and YFSETQ. The CDR3 is 14 residues long. CDR3 protein: CASSLQGGRETQYF. The DNA of the CDR3 is TGCGCCAGCAGCTTACAGGGCGGGAGAGAGACCCAGTACTTC.

This rearrangement joins TRBV27 to TRBJ2-7, with D unresolved. The CDR3 extends over 16 amino acids. Per the germline V gene, CDR1 is MNHEY and CDR2 is SMNVEV (reference sequence). The V end was cut by 6 bases, the J end by 2 bases, with 20 bases between. The CDR3 loop reads CASSFDSAHATYEQYF. For the CDR3, the DNA is TGTGCCAGCAGCTTCGACTCGGCACATGCTACCTACGAGCAGTACTTC.